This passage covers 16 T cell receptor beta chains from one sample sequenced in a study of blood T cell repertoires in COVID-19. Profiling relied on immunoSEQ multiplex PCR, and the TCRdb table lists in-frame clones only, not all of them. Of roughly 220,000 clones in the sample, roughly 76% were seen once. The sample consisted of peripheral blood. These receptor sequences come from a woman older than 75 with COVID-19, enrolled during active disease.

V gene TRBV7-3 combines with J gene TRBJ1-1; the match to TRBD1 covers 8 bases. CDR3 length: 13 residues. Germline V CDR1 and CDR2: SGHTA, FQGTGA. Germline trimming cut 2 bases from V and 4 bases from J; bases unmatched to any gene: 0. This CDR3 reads CASSLQGATEAFF. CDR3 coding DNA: TGTGCCAGCAGCTTACAGGGGGCCACTGAAGCTTTCTTT.

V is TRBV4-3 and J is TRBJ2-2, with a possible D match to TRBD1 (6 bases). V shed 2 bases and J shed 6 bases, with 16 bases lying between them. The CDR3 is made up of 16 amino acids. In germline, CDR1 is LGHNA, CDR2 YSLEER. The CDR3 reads CASSQQGISRAGELFF. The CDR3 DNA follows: TGCGCCAGCAGCCAACAGGGGATTAGTAGGGCCGGGGAGCTGTTTTTT.

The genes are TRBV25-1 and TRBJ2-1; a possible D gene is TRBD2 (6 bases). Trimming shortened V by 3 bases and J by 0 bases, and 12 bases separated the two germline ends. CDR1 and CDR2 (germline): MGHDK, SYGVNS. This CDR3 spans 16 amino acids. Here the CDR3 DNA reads TGTGCCAGCAGTGATGCCGGGGGTGGCTCCTACAATGAGCAGTTCTTC. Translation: CASSDAGGGSYNEQFF.

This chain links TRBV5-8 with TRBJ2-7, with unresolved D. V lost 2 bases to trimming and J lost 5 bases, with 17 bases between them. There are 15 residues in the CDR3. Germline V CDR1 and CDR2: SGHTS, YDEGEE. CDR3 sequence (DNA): TGTGCCAGCAGCTTCCGGGTCCCCCGAAACCACGAGCAGTACTTC. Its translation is CASSFRVPRNHEQYF.

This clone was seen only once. CDR3: CASSPDGSGYYNEQFF. The CDR3, as DNA: TGTGCCAGCTCACCAGATGGAAGCGGGTACTACAATGAGCAGTTCTTC. The chain links TRBV18 to TRBJ2-1; TRBD2 is a possible D gene (6 bases). Germline V CDR1 and CDR2: KGHSH, LQKENI. The germline V and J ends were trimmed by 2 bases and 3 bases, with 14 bases remaining between them. The CDR3 loop spans 16 amino acids.

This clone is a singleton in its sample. As DNA, the CDR3 is TGTGCCAGCATGTTAACAGCCGCTAACTATGGCTACACCTTC. Residues: CASMLTAANYGYTF. This chain links TRBV6-1 with TRBJ1-2; no clear D. Deletions cut 7 bases from V and 0 bases from J, with 12 bases between. Germline CDR1 and CDR2: MNHNS and SASEGT. The CDR3 is made up of 14 amino acids.

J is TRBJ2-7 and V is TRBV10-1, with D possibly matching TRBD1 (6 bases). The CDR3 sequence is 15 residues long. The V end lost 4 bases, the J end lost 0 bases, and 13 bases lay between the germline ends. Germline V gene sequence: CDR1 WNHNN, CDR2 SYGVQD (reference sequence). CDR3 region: CASSASGASSYEQYF. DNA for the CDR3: TGCGCCAGCAGTGCATCAGGGGCGAGCTCCTACGAGCAGTACTTC.

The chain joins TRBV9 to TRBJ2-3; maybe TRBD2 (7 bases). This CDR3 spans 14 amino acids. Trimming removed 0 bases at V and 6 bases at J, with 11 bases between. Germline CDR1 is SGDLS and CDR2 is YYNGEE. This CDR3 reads CASSVVGGLDTQYF. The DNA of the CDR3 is TGTGCCAGCAGCGTAGTGGGGGGGCTCGATACGCAGTATTTT.

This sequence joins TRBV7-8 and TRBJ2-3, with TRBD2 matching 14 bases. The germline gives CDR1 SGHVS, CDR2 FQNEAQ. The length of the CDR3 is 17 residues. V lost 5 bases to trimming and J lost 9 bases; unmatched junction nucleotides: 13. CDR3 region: CASSLSGAGTSGGTQYF. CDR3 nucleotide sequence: TGTGCCAGCAGCCTCTCAGGGGCCGGGACTAGCGGGGGAACGCAGTATTTT.

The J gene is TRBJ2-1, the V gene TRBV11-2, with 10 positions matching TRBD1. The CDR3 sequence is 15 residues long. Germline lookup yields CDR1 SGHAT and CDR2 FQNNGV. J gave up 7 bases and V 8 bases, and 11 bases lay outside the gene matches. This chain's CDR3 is CASSLGDRGWNEQFF. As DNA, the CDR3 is TGTGCCAGCTCGCTGGGGGACAGGGGTTGGAATGAGCAGTTCTTC.

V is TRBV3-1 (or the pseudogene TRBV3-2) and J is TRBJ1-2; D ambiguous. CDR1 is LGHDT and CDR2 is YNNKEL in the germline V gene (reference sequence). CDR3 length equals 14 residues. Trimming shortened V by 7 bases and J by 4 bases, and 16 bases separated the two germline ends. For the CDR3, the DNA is TGTGCCAGCACCCCGAGCGGGGAGAGCTATGGCTACACCTTC. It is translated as CASTPSGESYGYTF.

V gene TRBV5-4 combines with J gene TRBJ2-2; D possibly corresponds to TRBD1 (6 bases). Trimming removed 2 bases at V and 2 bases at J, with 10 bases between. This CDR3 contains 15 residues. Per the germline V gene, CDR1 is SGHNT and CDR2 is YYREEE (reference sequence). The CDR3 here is CASSFGTQNTGELFF. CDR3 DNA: TGTGCCAGCAGCTTTGGGACACAAAACACCGGGGAGCTGTTTTTT.

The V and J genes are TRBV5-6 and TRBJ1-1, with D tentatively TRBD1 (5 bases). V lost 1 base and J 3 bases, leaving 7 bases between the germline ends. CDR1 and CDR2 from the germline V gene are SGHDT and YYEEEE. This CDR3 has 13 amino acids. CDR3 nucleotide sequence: TGTGCCAGCAGCTTGCAGGGATACACTGAAGCTTTCTTT. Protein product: CASSLQGYTEAFF.

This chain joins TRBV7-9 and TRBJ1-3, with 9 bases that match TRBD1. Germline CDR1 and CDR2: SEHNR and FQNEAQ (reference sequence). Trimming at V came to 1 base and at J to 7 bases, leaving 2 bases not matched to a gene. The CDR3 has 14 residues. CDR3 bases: TGTGCCAGCAGCTTAGTTGGACAGGGGAACACCATATATTTT. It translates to CASSLVGQGNTIYF.

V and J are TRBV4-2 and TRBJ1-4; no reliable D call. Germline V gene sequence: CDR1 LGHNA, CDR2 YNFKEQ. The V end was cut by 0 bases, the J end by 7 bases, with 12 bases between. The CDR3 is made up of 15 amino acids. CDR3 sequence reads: CASSQDPSRFEKLFF. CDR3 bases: TGTGCCAGCAGCCAAGACCCCTCGCGGTTTGAAAAACTGTTTTTT.

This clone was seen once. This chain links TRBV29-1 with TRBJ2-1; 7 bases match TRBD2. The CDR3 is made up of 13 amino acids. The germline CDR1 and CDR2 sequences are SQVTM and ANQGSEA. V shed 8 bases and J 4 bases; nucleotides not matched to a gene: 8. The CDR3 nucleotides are TGCAGCAGTGGGCTAGCGGAATACAATGAGCAGTTCTTC. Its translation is CSSGLAEYNEQFF.